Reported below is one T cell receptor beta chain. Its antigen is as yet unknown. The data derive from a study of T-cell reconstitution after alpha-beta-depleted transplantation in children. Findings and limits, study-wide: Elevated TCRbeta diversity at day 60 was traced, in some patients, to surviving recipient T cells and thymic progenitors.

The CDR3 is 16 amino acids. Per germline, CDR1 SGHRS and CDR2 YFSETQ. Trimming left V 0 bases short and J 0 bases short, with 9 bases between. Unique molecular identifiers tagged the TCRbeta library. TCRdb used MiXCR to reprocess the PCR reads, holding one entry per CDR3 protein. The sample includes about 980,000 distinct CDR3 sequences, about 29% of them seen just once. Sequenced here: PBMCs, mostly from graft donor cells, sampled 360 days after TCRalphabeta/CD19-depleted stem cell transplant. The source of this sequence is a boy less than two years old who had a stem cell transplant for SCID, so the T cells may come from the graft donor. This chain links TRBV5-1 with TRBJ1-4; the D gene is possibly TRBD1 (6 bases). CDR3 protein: CASSLAWTATNEKLFF. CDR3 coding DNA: TGCGCCAGCAGCTTGGCCTGGACAGCAACTAATGAAAAACTGTTTTTT.